This is a list of T cell receptor beta chains from one sample in a study of vaccination and CD4 T cells after COVID-19. From the PCR reads, TCRdb called clonotypes with MiXCR, one entry per CDR3 protein. In the table there are just over 35,000 distinct CDR3 sequences, about 34% of which are singletons. The sample consisted of CD4+ T cells from blood, taken about 7 months after SARS-CoV-2 vaccination. These receptors came from a human donor who had recovered from COVID-19. The conserved cysteine and the conserved F or W are not part of the CDR3 here. The order of the fields is V gene, clone size, CDR3 protein. Size is stated for part of the rows, as once, few or many counts, or as a class when the clone is expanded.

>TRBV19|NA
ASSILAGTPNNEQF
>TRBV7-9|NA
ASSLTVGYNEQF
>TRBV20-1|few
SAQSGGLWGQPQH
>TRBV18|NA
ASSPPNRGRTEAF
>TRBV7-9|few
ASSPVGAGAYNEQF
>TRBV15|NA
ATSRDTNTDTQY
>TRBV24-1|few
ATSDPYGYT
>TRBV20-1|NA
SASPRGANYGYT
>TRBV6-1|NA
AAAPGGPNTEAF
>TRBV6-1|few
ASSGDSSGSYEQY
>TRBV18|NA
ASSPLGNTEAF
>TRBV24-1|few
ATSGARLETQY
>TRBV20-1|few
SASDRTTQETQY
>TRBV4-1|NA
ASSQDGINEQF
>TRBV20-1|few
SARIGRINQPQH
>TRBV15|few
ATDAGSGGNTIY
>TRBV4-1|few
ASSQGGYTNYGYT
>TRBV7-9|NA
ASSRGQPYGYT
>TRBV6-1|NA
ASSIGDEQF
>TRBV7-2|few
ASSSSGTGVYFAGETQY
>TRBV5-8|NA
ASSHSLGQGNTEAF
>TRBV6-2/TRBV6-3|NA
ASTQRPSDTQY
>TRBV24-1|NA
ATYSGANTGELF
>TRBV5-1|NA
ASSLGGGGGQPQH
>TRBV20-1|few
SVWTSGIYNEQF
>TRBV27|few
ASSFAPGPQAEQY
>TRBV19|NA
ASPGQGRYEQY
>TRBV24-1|NA
ATETDSSTDTQY
>TRBV20-1|few
SATTGNTEAF
>TRBV28|NA
ASSFSTGTVGHEQY
>TRBV5-1|NA
ASSLGTVHEQF
>TRBV27|NA
ASSLQGAGGKNAEAF
>TRBV20-1|few
SARAGRSVQETQY
>TRBV20-1|NA
STSLSGLTRRNIQY
>TRBV19|NA
ASSIPTGELF
>TRBV29-1|NA
SAGTRDGEQY
>TRBV19|NA
ASSIEPGRQAF
>TRBV6-5|NA
ASSYSKTGIYEQY
>TRBV20-1|NA
SATSAGPLSNTGELF
>TRBV7-9|few
ASSSNPSGANVLT
>TRBV7-2|NA
ASRDPGHRTSGRAYNEQF
>TRBV4-3|NA
ASSQDQSVTGKNEQF
>TRBV7-3|NA
ASSPPAGLDTGELF
>TRBV28|NA
ASSFLGPYPYEQY
>TRBV7-9|NA
ASTRPQEYYGFT
>TRBV7-2|NA
ASSLAFGVSYEQY
>TRBV20-1|NA
SARIWGDQNFPYNEQF
>TRBV5-1|NA
ASSLGLQETQY
>TRBV7-9|NA
ASSSTTARQVLQETQY